These 28 T cell receptor beta chains were all obtained from the same sample, sequenced in a study of cytomegalovirus exposure and HLA in healthy donors. The study ran its PCR with 60 Vbeta and 13 Jbeta primers. TCRdb's table, derived via immunoSEQ multiplex PCR, lists solely in-frame clones and lacks some. The sample has roughly 120,000 clones, 70% to 75% seen once. The sample comprised PBMCs. Receptors originate from a woman aged 40 to 50 in good health and CMV-seropositive.

The chain joins TRBV6-5 to TRBJ2-7, with D maybe TRBD2 (5 bases). V dropped 6 bases and J dropped 2 bases, with 14 bases sitting between them. The CDR3 contains 14 residues. The V gene's germline CDR1 is MNHEY and CDR2 SVGAGI. The CDR3 reads CASSRGRFTYEQYF. The CDR3 nucleotides are TGTGCCAGCAGCCGAGGGAGATTCACCTACGAGCAGTACTTC.

The count of this clone is one. The V and J genes are TRBV30 and TRBJ1-1; tentatively, D is TRBD1 (5 bases). V lost 4 bases to trimming and J lost 6 bases, with 15 bases between them. This CDR3 has 13 amino acids. Germline V gives CDR1 GTSNPN, CDR2 SVGIG (reference sequence). The CDR3, as DNA: TGTGCCTGGACGGCTACAGGCGTTTCTGAAGCTTTCTTT. It codes for CAWTATGVSEAFF.

The chain uses TRBV7-8 and TRBJ1-1; D gene uncertain. Germline CDR1 and CDR2: SGHVS and FQNEAQ. V shed 0 bases and J shed 8 bases, with 10 bases lying between them. This CDR3 has 13 amino acids. CDR3 region: CASSLAISREAFF. DNA of the CDR3: TGTGCCAGCAGCTTAGCCATAAGTAGAGAAGCTTTCTTT.

The chain carries TRBV19 and TRBJ1-2; 7 bases match TRBD1. V lost 5 bases and J lost 7; bases outside the gene matches: 10. Germline CDR1 and CDR2: LNHDA and SQIVND (reference sequence). The length of the CDR3 is 14 residues. In DNA, the CDR3 is TGTGCCAGTAGTTGGCGAGGGGGCGCGTCTGGCTACACCTTC. Translated, it gives CASSWRGGASGYTF.

This clone was seen a few times. This sequence joins TRBV25-1 and TRBJ1-2; 7 bases are a match to TRBD1. The J segment lost 7 bases and the V segment lost 6 bases, leaving 8 bases of the junction unmatched. The germline V gene has CDR1 MGHDK and CDR2 SYGVNS. The CDR3 extends over 13 amino acids. The CDR3 DNA follows: TGTGCCAGCAGGGGACAGTCCACGTTTGGCTACACCTTC. Translated, it gives CASRGQSTFGYTF.

The genes are TRBV7-8 and TRBJ1-6; D is possibly TRBD1 (6 bases). The germline gives CDR1 SGHVS, CDR2 FQNEAQ. This CDR3 is built from 18 residues. V lost 5 bases to trimming and J lost 1 base, with 18 bases between them. The CDR3 here is CASSQTYRESSYNSPLHF. CDR3 bases: TGTGCCAGCAGCCAGACCTACAGGGAGTCTTCCTATAATTCACCCCTCCACTTT.

This clone has just a few counts. This rearrangement joins TRBV30 to TRBJ1-1; TRBD1 matches 8 bases. The V gene's germline CDR1 is GTSNPN and CDR2 SVGIG (reference sequence). The CDR3 consists of 15 residues. V gave up 4 bases and J gave up 11 bases; unmatched junction bases: 18. CDR3 region: CAWKILPGGVRGAFF. The CDR3 nucleotides are TGTGCCTGGAAAATCCTTCCAGGGGGCGTTCGTGGGGCTTTCTTT.

V is TRBV7-6 and J is TRBJ2-4, with TRBD1 identical over 7 bases. Germline V gene data show CDR1 as SGHVS and CDR2 as FNYEAQ. This CDR3 is built from 18 residues. V shed 1 base, J shed 3 bases, and the junction held 12 bases outside the gene matches. The CDR3 nucleotides read TGTGCCAGCAGCTTAGATACCTGGCCGACAGGGCGCAAAAACATTCAGTACTTC. Its protein product is CASSLDTWPTGRKNIQYF.

This chain links TRBV5-6 with TRBJ2-1, with TRBD1 identical over 11 bases. V gave up 0 bases and J gave up 6 bases; unmatched junction bases: 8. This CDR3 is built from 17 residues. Germline V CDR1 and CDR2: SGHDT, YYEEEE. The CDR3 DNA is TGTGCCAGCAGCTTGGCTATCCGGGACAGGGGGTCCAATGAGCAGTTCTTC. Translation: CASSLAIRDRGSNEQFF.

The J gene is TRBJ2-7, the V gene TRBV28, with TRBD1 matching 9 bases. V lost 6 bases and J lost 6; bases outside the gene matches: 15. Per the germline V gene, CDR1 is MDHEN and CDR2 is SYDVKM. The CDR3 consists of 16 residues. CDR3 region: CASRFSGLQGAVEQYF. The CDR3 DNA reads TGTGCCAGCAGGTTTTCGGGACTACAGGGGGCAGTCGAGCAGTACTTC.

The rearrangement links TRBV6-5 to TRBJ2-1; D unresolved. From germline, CDR1 is MNHEY and CDR2 SVGAGI. CDR3 length: 13 amino acids. Trimming removed 5 bases at V and 4 bases at J, with 9 bases between. CDR3 DNA: TGTGCCAGCAGTGTTCAGGAATACAATGAGCAGTTCTTC. It encodes CASSVQEYNEQFF.

The chain has TRBV2 and TRBJ1-2; 8 bases match TRBD1. With 6 bases clipped from V and 8 bases from J, the junction kept 8 bases outside the gene matches. There are 13 residues in the CDR3. CDR1 and CDR2 (germline): SNHLY, FYNNEI. CDR3 region: CASRMGQAEGYTF. CDR3 nucleotide sequence: TGTGCCAGCAGGATGGGACAGGCGGAGGGCTACACCTTC. The full variable domain, rest sourced from reference TRBV2 and TRBJ1-2, is EPEVTQTPSHQVTQMGQEVILRCVPISNHLYFYWYRQILGQKVEFLVSFYNNEISEKSEIFDDQFSVERPDGSNFTLKIRSTKLEDSAMYFCASRMGQAEGYTFGSGTRLTVV.

The V gene is TRBV4-1, the J gene TRBJ1-3; D perhaps matches TRBD1 (6 bases). The germline V and J ends were trimmed by 4 bases and 0 bases, with 10 bases remaining between them. The CDR3 is made up of 15 amino acids. Germline CDR1 is MGHRA and CDR2 is YSYEKL. The CDR3 DNA reads TGCGCCAGCAGCCCGACAGGTATCTCTGGAAACACCATATATTTT. The encoded protein is CASSPTGISGNTIYF.

This clone was detected a few times. V is TRBV28 and J is TRBJ2-7, with 12 bases fitting TRBD2. The CDR3 is 15 residues long. CDR1 and CDR2 from the germline V gene are MDHEN and SYDVKM. V lost 1 base, J lost 8 bases, and 6 bases stayed unmatched. CDR3 residues: CASSLSTSGGIQQYF. For the CDR3, the DNA is TGTGCCAGCAGTTTATCAACTAGCGGGGGGATCCAGCAGTACTTC. Complete variable domain (other parts from reference TRBV28 and TRBJ2-7): DVKVTQSSRYLVKRTGEKVFLECVQDMDHENMFWYRQDPGLGLRLIYFSYDVKMKEKGDIPEGYSVSREKKERFSLILESASTNQTSMYLCASSLSTSGGIQQYFGPGTRLTVT.

This clone turned up a few times. The chain recombines TRBV7-9 with TRBJ1-2; 7 bases fit TRBD1. V shed 5 bases and J 4 bases; nucleotides not matched to a gene: 4. Germline values: CDR1 SEHNR, CDR2 FQNEAQ (reference sequence). The CDR3 loop spans 13 amino acids. CDR3: CASSPGTAYGYTF. In nucleotides, the CDR3 is TGTGCCAGCAGCCCAGGGACAGCCTATGGCTACACCTTC. Looking up the rest from reference TRBV7-9 and TRBJ1-2 gives the full variable domain: DTGVSQNPRHKITKRGQNVTFRCDPISEHNRLYWYRQTLGQGPEFLTYFQNEAQLEKSRLLSDRFSAERPKGSFSTLEIQRTEQGDSAMYLCASSPGTAYGYTFGSGTRLTVV.

The V gene is TRBV10-3, the J gene TRBJ2-7; 10 bases map to TRBD2. V was clipped by 7 bases and J by 3 bases; unmatched bases: 15. The CDR3 extends over 17 amino acids. Germline V gene data show CDR1 as ENHRY and CDR2 as SYGVKD. This CDR3 reads CAIKKGSSGREGYEQYF. CDR3 nucleotides: TGTGCCATCAAGAAGGGGTCTAGCGGGAGAGAGGGCTACGAGCAGTACTTC.

The chain carries TRBV27 and TRBJ1-4, with 8 nucleotides matching TRBD1. Germline assignment: CDR1 MNHEY and CDR2 SMNVEV (reference sequence). The V segment lost 0 bases and the J segment 5 bases; nucleotides outside the gene matches: 8. The CDR3 contains 17 residues. The CDR3 region has the DNA TGTGCCAGCAGTTTATCGGCCCATCAGGGGGCGAATGAAAAACTGTTTTTT. It specifies CASSLSAHQGANEKLFF.

This clone occurred once. The rearrangement uses TRBV7-2 and TRBJ2-1; 8 positions match TRBD2. The J segment lost 4 bases and the V segment lost 5 bases, leaving 13 bases of the junction unmatched. The CDR3 is made up of 17 amino acids. In germline, CDR1 is SGHTA, CDR2 FQGNSA. The CDR3 DNA reads as TGTGCCAGCAGCCTACTTGGGGAGCGGGGGACGTACAATGAGCAGTTCTTC. Translated, it gives CASSLLGERGTYNEQFF. Full variable domain (missing parts from reference TRBV7-2 and TRBJ2-1): GAGVSQSPSNKVTEKGKDVELRCDPISGHTALYWYRQSLGQGLEFLIYFQGNSAPDKSGLPSDRFSAERTGGSVSTLTIQRTQQEDSAVYLCASSLLGERGTYNEQFFGPGTRLTVL.

The chain carries TRBV28 and TRBJ2-1; TRBD1 is a possible D gene (5 bases). The CDR3 totals 14 residues. V lost 8 bases and J lost 6, with 17 bases in between. Germline assignment: CDR1 MDHEN and CDR2 SYDVKM. The chain's CDR3 is CASRQGSSSNEQFF. The CDR3 coding sequence is TGTGCCAGCCGTCAGGGCAGTAGTTCCAATGAGCAGTTCTTC.

The rearrangement joins TRBV6-4 to TRBJ2-7; 11 nucleotides line up with TRBD1. The CDR3 consists of 14 residues. The germline gives CDR1 MRHNA, CDR2 SNTAGT. V lost 4 bases to trimming and J lost 6 bases; unmatched junction nucleotides: 5. CDR3 in amino acids: CASSVGQGAGEQYF. CDR3 coding DNA: TGTGCCAGCAGTGTCGGACAGGGGGCAGGCGAGCAGTACTTC.

The chain is built from TRBV7-6 and TRBJ1-1; 7 nucleotides line up with TRBD1. J lost 1 base, V lost 3 bases, and 2 bases had no gene match. Germline-derived CDR1 and CDR2 are SGHVS and FNYEAQ. This CDR3 has 14 residues. In DNA, the CDR3 is TGTGCCAGCAGCTTCGGGACAGCGAACACTGAAGCTTTCTTT. Translated, it gives CASSFGTANTEAFF.

This chain links TRBV7-2 with TRBJ2-2; tentatively, D is TRBD2 (6 bases). Trimming cost V 6 bases and J 2 bases, with 13 bases left between them. The CDR3 has 15 amino acids. Germline CDR1 is SGHTA and CDR2 is FQGNSA. This chain's CDR3 is CASRRGGDNTGELFF. The CDR3 coding sequence is TGTGCCAGCAGACGAGGAGGGGACAACACCGGGGAGCTGTTTTTT.

The chain joins TRBV18 to TRBJ1-3; unclear D gene. The V and J ends lost 0 bases and 7 bases respectively, with 13 bases between them. The germline gives CDR1 KGHSH, CDR2 LQKENI. CDR3 length: 15 residues. The CDR3 DNA reads as TGTGCCAGCTCACCACCGGGAGCGGGCTGGAACACCATATATTTT. This sequence encodes CASSPPGAGWNTIYF.

V gene TRBV30 combines with J gene TRBJ1-4; D ambiguous. The V gene's germline CDR1 is GTSNPN and CDR2 SVGIG (reference sequence). Deletions cut 2 bases from V and 8 bases from J, with 15 bases between. The CDR3 is 14 residues long. The CDR3 here is CAWSPGIHGEKLFF. DNA for the CDR3: TGTGCCTGGAGTCCGGGGATTCACGGGGAAAAACTGTTTTTT.

The J gene is TRBJ2-3, the V gene TRBV15, with 8 bases fitting TRBD2. Looked up from germline, CDR1 is LNHNV and CDR2 is YYDKDF (reference sequence). V gave up 0 bases and J gave up 4 bases; unmatched junction bases: 9. The CDR3 runs to 17 residues. CDR3 bases: TGTGCCACCAGCAGAGACAAGGCGGGGGGCGGCGCAGATACGCAGTATTTT. Translating gives CATSRDKAGGGADTQYF.

CDR3 amino acids: CASSPRQGESYGYTF. The CDR3 DNA reads TGTGCCAGCTCACCAAGACAGGGGGAGAGCTATGGCTACACCTTC. V gene TRBV18 combines with J gene TRBJ1-2, with TRBD1 matching over 9 bases. CDR1 and CDR2 (germline): KGHSH, LQKENI. The CDR3 contains 15 residues. V trimming: 2 bases; J trimming: 4 bases; junction bases outside the gene matches: 5. Full variable domain (rest looked up from reference TRBV18 and TRBJ1-2): NAGVMQNPRHLVRRRGQEARLRCSPMKGHSHVYWYRQLPEEGLKFMVYLQKENIIDESGMPKERFSAEFPKEGPSILRIQQVVRGDSAAYFCASSPRQGESYGYTFGSGTRLTVV.

This chain joins TRBV5-4 and TRBJ2-7, with unresolved D. V gave up 3 bases and J gave up 2 bases, with 6 bases separating them. The CDR3 covers 12 residues. Germline CDR1 and CDR2: SGHNT and YYREEE (reference sequence). In DNA, the CDR3 is TGTGCCAGCAGCTCGGAGACCTACGAGCAGTACTTC. This gives the protein CASSSETYEQYF.

The chain carries TRBV7-6 and TRBJ1-1, with TRBD1 as a possible D gene (5 bases). Germline V CDR1 and CDR2: SGHVS, FNYEAQ. This CDR3 contains 16 residues. Trimming stripped 4 bases from V and 1 base from J, with 16 bases between. DNA for the CDR3: TGTGCCAGCAGCTCACCCGGGGGGGGATCGAACACTGAAGCTTTCTTT. Translating it yields CASSSPGGGSNTEAFF. The variable domain in full, with the rest retrieved from reference TRBV7-6 and TRBJ1-1, is GAGVSQSPRYKVTKRGQDVALRCDPISGHVSLYWYRQALGQGPEFLTYFNYEAQQDKSGLPNDRFSAERPEGSISTLTIQRTEQRDSAMYRCASSSPGGGSNTEAFFGQGTRLTVV.